Presented here are 26 T cell receptor beta chains from one specimen sequenced in a study of radiotherapy plus CTLA-4 blockade in lung cancer. Assay: immunoSEQ multiplex PCR; the TCRdb copy retains only in-frame clones and omits some. The data contain approximately 45,000 clones, almost 65% of them singletons. The sample in question was peripheral blood, obtained from a patient treated with radiotherapy plus ipilimumab. The source of these receptors is a human donor with non-small cell lung cancer who had a partial response to radiotherapy plus ipilimumab.

Many counts were recorded for this clone. The same CDR3 can be traced to other DNA sequences in this sample. This chain links TRBV5-1 with TRBJ1-3, with D tentatively TRBD1 (6 bases). There are 15 residues in the CDR3. The germline gives CDR1 SGHRS, CDR2 YFSETQ. Trimming shortened V by 2 bases and J by 0 bases, and 9 bases separated the two germline ends. CDR3 coding DNA: TGCGCCAGCAGCTTAACAGGGAACTCTGGAAACACCATATATTTT. Its protein product is CASSLTGNSGNTIYF.

This clone has more than one count but fewer than ten. V and J are TRBV6-5 and TRBJ2-5; 8 nucleotides line up with TRBD2. J gave up 5 bases and V 2 bases, and 7 bases lay outside the gene matches. The CDR3 is 15 amino acids. Per the germline V gene, CDR1 is MNHEY and CDR2 is SVGAGI. The DNA for the CDR3 is TGTGCCAGCAGTTACCAGGGACTAGGTGCGGAGACCCAGTACTTC. Encoded protein: CASSYQGLGAETQYF.

This chain links TRBV25-1 with TRBJ1-1, with 7 bases matching TRBD1. The CDR3 is 14 amino acids. The V gene end was trimmed by 7 bases and the J gene end by 1 base; junction bases not matched to a gene: 6. Germline-derived CDR1 and CDR2 are MGHDK and SYGVNS. In nucleotides, the CDR3 is TGTGCCAGCATCGAAGACAGGGCGAACACTGAAGCTTTCTTT. This gives the protein CASIEDRANTEAFF.

The chain is built from TRBV2 and TRBJ1-1; D may be TRBD1 (5 bases). There are 14 residues in the CDR3. CDR1 is SNHLY, CDR2 FYNNEI, per germline. The V end lost 3 bases, the J end lost 3 bases, and 11 bases lay between the germline ends. The CDR3: CASSDVGADTEAFF. The CDR3, as DNA: TGTGCCAGCAGTGATGTAGGGGCCGACACTGAAGCTTTCTTT.

The V and J genes are TRBV10-2 and TRBJ1-2, with 12 bases fitting TRBD1. Germline assignment: CDR1 WSHSY and CDR2 SAAADI. The CDR3 is made up of 16 amino acids. With 4 bases clipped from V and 5 bases from J, the junction kept 8 bases outside the gene matches. The CDR3 region has the DNA TGCGCCAGCAGTGTGGCCGGGACAGGGGGCCGATATGGCTACACCTTC. This sequence encodes CASSVAGTGGRYGYTF.

The gene calls are TRBV12-5 and TRBJ2-2; 8 bases map to TRBD2. The germline V gene encodes CDR1 LGHNT and CDR2 FRNRAP. This CDR3 has 17 amino acids. The CDR3 DNA sequence: TGTGCCTCCGGCGGCGGTAGCGGGGCGGTTTTCACCGGGGAGCTGTTTTTT. Protein: CASGGGSGAVFTGELFF.

The rearrangement joins TRBV18 to TRBJ1-4, with D possibly matching TRBD1 (6 bases). V lost 5 bases and J lost 1, with 14 bases in between. Germline values: CDR1 KGHSH, CDR2 LQKENI. The CDR3 has 16 residues. In DNA, the CDR3 is TGTGCCAGCTCAGAACAAACAGGGTTAACTAATGAAAAACTGTTTTTT. Amino acids: CASSEQTGLTNEKLFF.

The V gene is TRBV5-4, the J gene TRBJ1-1; D might be TRBD1 (6 bases). The CDR3 has 15 amino acids. CDR1 and CDR2 (germline): SGHNT, YYREEE (reference sequence). V dropped 4 bases and J dropped 1 base, with 14 bases sitting between them. DNA of the CDR3: TGTGCCAGCAGCGGTCCGGGACAAACGAACACTGAAGCTTTCTTT. It yields the protein CASSGPGQTNTEAFF.

This clone was observed a handful of times. The chain recombines TRBV10-3 with TRBJ1-1; 7 bases match TRBD1. Losses at the gene ends were 4 bases for V and 5 bases for J; bases not matched to a gene: 4. Germline lookup yields CDR1 ENHRY and CDR2 SYGVKD. The CDR3 sequence is 13 residues long. In DNA, the CDR3 is TGTGCCATCAGTGTGGGACAGTTAACTGAAGCTTTCTTT. Translating it yields CAISVGQLTEAFF.

This clone was found a few times. The J gene is TRBJ1-2, the V gene TRBV29-1, with a possible D match to TRBD1 (5 bases). This CDR3 has 12 residues. The V gene's germline CDR1 is SQVTM and CDR2 ANQGSEA. V gave up 7 bases and J gave up 8 bases, with 17 bases separating them. CDR3 protein: CSAGGDDKGYTF. The CDR3 nucleotides read TGCAGCGCTGGGGGGGACGATAAAGGCTACACCTTC.

The V and J genes are TRBV2 and TRBJ2-5; the D is unclear. Trimming pared 6 bases from V and 5 bases from J, leaving 4 bases between. In germline, CDR1 is SNHLY, CDR2 FYNNEI. This CDR3 has 10 residues. DNA for the CDR3: TGTGCCAGCAGCCGGGAGACCCAGTACTTC. Amino acid sequence: CASSRETQYF.

The genes are TRBV5-1 and TRBJ2-1; 10 bases line up with TRBD2. Germline V gives CDR1 SGHRS, CDR2 YFSETQ. The trim removed 7 bases at V and 10 bases at J, leaving 17 bases unmatched. This CDR3 has 16 amino acids. The CDR3 region is CASAPLLAGDPDEQFF. The CDR3 DNA is TGCGCCAGCGCCCCGCTGCTAGCGGGGGACCCGGACGAGCAGTTCTTC.

J is TRBJ1-2 and V is TRBV30; perhaps TRBD1 as D (6 bases). The CDR3 covers 12 residues. CDR1 is GTSNPN and CDR2 is SVGIG in the germline V gene (reference sequence). V was pared by 5 bases and J by 8 bases, with 15 bases between. The CDR3, as DNA: TGTGCCTGGGGGACCCACCAGGGGGGCTACACCTTC. Translating gives CAWGTHQGGYTF.

The V and J genes are TRBV9 and TRBJ2-1; 11 nucleotides line up with TRBD2. V trimming: 3 bases; J trimming: 0 bases; junction bases outside the gene matches: 11. The CDR3 loop spans 19 amino acids. Germline values: CDR1 SGDLS, CDR2 YYNGEE. CDR3 DNA: TGTGCCAGCAGCGGTGGACTAGCGGGCACCGCTAGCTCCTACAATGAGCAGTTCTTC. It codes for CASSGGLAGTASSYNEQFF. The complete variable domain, with remaining parts taken from reference TRBV9 and TRBJ2-1, reads DSGVTQTPKHLITATGQRVTLRCSPRSGDLSVYWYQQSLDQGLQFLIQYYNGEERAKGNILERFSAQQFPDLHSELNLSSLELGDSALYFCASSGGLAGTASSYNEQFFGPGTRLTVL.

The chain carries TRBV13 and TRBJ1-5, with 12 bases that match TRBD1. Germline CDR1 reads PRHDT; CDR2 reads FYEKMQ (reference sequence). V lost 3 bases, J lost 6 bases, and 3 bases stayed unmatched. CDR3 size: 15 residues. CDR3 protein: CASSFGTGGPQPQHF. Here the CDR3 DNA reads TGTGCCAGCAGCTTTGGGACAGGGGGCCCTCAGCCCCAGCATTTT.

V and J are TRBV5-6 and TRBJ2-5, with D perhaps matching TRBD2 (7 bases). With 4 bases removed from V and 1 base from J, the gap between germline ends came to 14 bases. CDR1 is SGHDT, CDR2 YYEEEE, per germline. The CDR3 totals 15 residues. CDR3 DNA sequence: TGTGCCAGCAGCAGAAGGGGGAGGGCCCAAGAGACCCAGTACTTC. It yields the protein CASSRRGRAQETQYF.

The chain is built from TRBV4-1 and TRBJ2-5; 7 positions match TRBD1. Germline lookup yields CDR1 MGHRA and CDR2 YSYEKL. The CDR3 length is 15 residues. Trimming at V came to 0 bases and at J to 2 bases, leaving 3 bases not matched to a gene. CDR3 sequence (DNA): TGCGCCAGCAGCCAAGATTGGGGACAGCAAGAGACCCAGTACTTC. It yields the protein CASSQDWGQQETQYF.

This chain uses TRBV19 with TRBJ2-2; D might be TRBD1 (5 bases). The germline V and J ends were trimmed by 9 bases and 3 bases, with 17 bases remaining between them. The CDR3 contains 15 residues. Germline CDR1 is LNHDA and CDR2 is SQIVND (reference sequence). The CDR3 DNA sequence: TGTGCCAGCTTACCTCCAGGGCCACACACCGGGGAGCTGTTTTTT. Protein sequence: CASLPPGPHTGELFF.

This clone occurred a few times. The rearrangement links TRBV4-2 to TRBJ2-7; a possible D gene is TRBD2 (6 bases). The CDR3 has 15 amino acids. The ends were cut back, 0 bases at V and 2 bases at J, with 11 bases in the middle. CDR1 is LGHNA, CDR2 YNFKEQ, per germline. CDR3: CASSQDSGSTYEQYF. CDR3 coding DNA: TGTGCCAGCAGCCAAGATAGCGGCAGTACCTACGAGCAGTACTTC.

The gene calls are TRBV29-1 and TRBJ1-5; perhaps TRBD1 as D (6 bases). Trimming pared 4 bases from V and 0 bases from J, leaving 25 bases between. The CDR3 contains 19 residues. Germline values: CDR1 SQVTM, CDR2 ANQGSEA. CDR3 in amino acids: CSVAPDRFLLRHSNQPQHF. In DNA form, the CDR3 reads TGCAGCGTTGCGCCCGACAGGTTTCTCCTAAGACATAGCAATCAGCCCCAGCATTTT.

The CDR3 DNA reads TGTGCCAGCAGCCGTGAAATGACAGGTTATCAAGAGACCCAGTACTTC. It encodes CASSREMTGYQETQYF. This rearrangement joins TRBV5-6 to TRBJ2-5, with D possibly matching TRBD1 (6 bases). Germline CDR1 is SGHDT and CDR2 is YYEEEE. The CDR3 is 16 residues long. V lost 4 bases to trimming and J lost 2 bases, with 18 bases between them.

The V and J genes are TRBV7-2 and TRBJ2-4; D remains ambiguous. Germline V lookup: CDR1 SGHTA, CDR2 FQGNSA. The CDR3 consists of 13 residues. V lost 5 bases and J 0 bases, leaving 5 bases between the germline ends. DNA for the CDR3: TGTGCCAGCAGCCCTCTAGCCAAAAACATTCAGTACTTC. Translating it yields CASSPLAKNIQYF.

This clone appeared once. This chain links TRBV5-1 with TRBJ2-1; TRBD2 is a possible D gene (5 bases). The V end lost 0 bases, the J end lost 7 bases, and 17 bases lay between the germline ends. CDR1 and CDR2 from the germline V gene are SGHRS and YFSETQ. This CDR3 comprises 16 residues. The CDR3 is CASSLALQLGPNEQFF. The CDR3 DNA follows: TGCGCCAGCAGCTTGGCCCTGCAACTAGGACCAAATGAGCAGTTCTTC.

This clone was recorded a few times. The chain is built from TRBV6-5 and TRBJ1-1; D is unclear. CDR1 MNHEY and CDR2 SVGAGI come from the germline V gene. With 1 base removed from V and 6 bases from J, the gap between germline ends came to 3 bases. The CDR3 covers 11 residues. CDR3 region: CASSYFAEAFF. CDR3 DNA sequence: TGTGCCAGCAGTTACTTCGCTGAAGCTTTCTTT.

This clone was detected a few times. The chain joins TRBV6-5 to TRBJ2-7; 11 bases agree with TRBD1. Germline assignment: CDR1 MNHEY and CDR2 SVGAGI. V dropped 8 bases and J dropped 4; count of bases not matched to a gene: 7. The CDR3 runs 14 residues. This CDR3 is CASGWTGGGYEQYF. The CDR3 DNA reads TGTGCCAGCGGGTGGACAGGGGGCGGATACGAGCAGTACTTC.

This clone counts as medium-sized. This chain joins TRBV7-9 and TRBJ1-4; tentatively, D is TRBD1 (5 bases). Germline loops: CDR1 SEHNR, CDR2 FQNEAQ (reference sequence). V lost 3 bases to trimming and J lost 4 bases, with 15 bases between them. The CDR3 is made up of 16 amino acids. Written as DNA, the CDR3 is TGTGCCAGCAGCTTGATGGGACTGCAGGATAATGAAAAACTGTTTTTT. Encoded protein: CASSLMGLQDNEKLFF.